These 24 T cell receptor beta chains were sequenced from one sample in a study of blood T cell repertoires in COVID-19. Here immunoSEQ multiplex PCR was the method, and the copy in TCRdb shows in-frame clones only, minus some. This sample carries 200,000 to 300,000 clones, approximately 84% of them seen once, and the ten largest clones take roughly 7.9%. Sequencing was carried out using peripheral blood. These receptors were collected from a woman older than 75 with acute or convalescent COVID-19.

The rearrangement joins TRBV7-2 to TRBJ1-5; 7 bases line up with TRBD1. This CDR3 has 14 amino acids. V lost 2 bases to trimming and J lost 6 bases; unmatched junction nucleotides: 4. Per the germline V gene, CDR1 is SGHTA and CDR2 is FQGNSA. As DNA, the CDR3 is TGTGCCAGCAGCTTAACAGGGGCTACTCAGCCCCAGCATTTT. It translates to CASSLTGATQPQHF.

A word on this clone: The same CDR3 is also encoded by other DNA sequences in this sample. This chain links TRBV7-9 with TRBJ1-1; no clear D. This CDR3 contains 12 residues. Germline V gene lookup returns CDR1 SEHNR and CDR2 FQNEAQ (reference sequence). Between the trimmed V and J ends, which lost 8 bases and 1 base, there was a span of 8 bases. The CDR3 DNA sequence: TGTGCCAGCGGGCAATCGAACACTGAAGCTTTCTTT. It encodes CASGQSNTEAFF.

Note on this clone: Other DNA sequences in the same sample also yield this CDR3. This chain links TRBV2 with TRBJ2-5, with 7 bases that match TRBD1. Unmatched junction bases numbered 2, after V lost 4 bases and J lost 6 bases. There are 12 residues in the CDR3. CDR1 and CDR2 (germline): SNHLY, FYNNEI. The CDR3 protein is CASSGQGQTQYF. In DNA, the CDR3 is TGTGCCAGCAGTGGACAGGGACAGACCCAGTACTTC.

The genes are TRBV12-3 or TRBV12-4 and TRBJ1-5; a weak D match, TRBD1 (5 bases). CDR3 length: 13 residues. V dropped 6 bases and J dropped 2 bases, with 8 bases sitting between them. The CDR3 coding sequence is TGTGCCAGCAGGACGGGGGGCAATCAGCCCCAGCATTTT. Translation: CASRTGGNQPQHF.

This clone came up a few times. DNA of the CDR3: TGTGCCAGTACGACCGGGACAGGGGGAAGGAGCAATCAGCCCCAGCATTTT. Its protein is CASTTGTGGRSNQPQHF. The V gene is TRBV19, the J gene TRBJ1-5; 11 bases match TRBD1. The germline V gene has CDR1 LNHDA and CDR2 SQIVND (reference sequence). The length of the CDR3 is 17 residues. Trimming at V came to 7 bases and at J to 1 base, leaving 9 bases not matched to a gene.

The chain combines TRBV7-3 with TRBJ2-3, with D possibly matching TRBD2 (6 bases). This CDR3 has 16 amino acids. Germline assignment: CDR1 SGHTA and CDR2 FQGTGA. Trimming pared 1 base from V and 0 bases from J, leaving 11 bases between. CDR3: CASSLMVAGSTDTQYF. CDR3 coding DNA: TGTGCCAGCAGCTTAATGGTCGCGGGGAGCACAGATACGCAGTATTTT.

The CDR3 sequence is CASSEGTGRYNEQFF. In DNA, the CDR3 is TGTGCCAGCAGCGAGGGGACAGGGAGATACAATGAGCAGTTCTTC. V is TRBV9 and J is TRBJ2-1; 9 bases map to TRBD1. CDR1 and CDR2 from the germline V gene are SGDLS and YYNGEE. Losses at the gene ends were 3 bases for V and 4 bases for J; bases not matched to a gene: 5. This CDR3 is 15 amino acids long.

The chain combines TRBV18 with TRBJ2-1, with 7 positions matching TRBD2. Germline CDR1 and CDR2: KGHSH and LQKENI. The CDR3 loop spans 14 amino acids. The junction had 3 bases not matched to a gene; V was cut back by 6 bases and J by 1 base. Here the CDR3 DNA reads TGTGCCAGCTCCAGGGAGGGATCCTACAATGAGCAGTTCTTC. Translating it yields CASSREGSYNEQFF.

This rearrangement joins TRBV19 to TRBJ1-5; D is unresolved. The V and J ends lost 4 bases and 1 base respectively, with 8 bases between them. The CDR3 extends over 14 amino acids. CDR1 and CDR2 (germline): LNHDA, SQIVND (reference sequence). CDR3 DNA sequence: TGTGCCAGTAGTAAAAGCAGGAGCAATCAGCCCCAGCATTTT. This translates into CASSKSRSNQPQHF.

This clone came up a few times. The chain couples TRBV30 to TRBJ1-2, with 8 bases identical to TRBD1. Germline CDR1 reads GTSNPN; CDR2 reads SVGIG (reference sequence). Trimming at V came to 0 bases and at J to 5 bases, leaving 14 bases not matched to a gene. There are 17 residues in the CDR3. CDR3 sequence: CAWSVTRTGSFRYGYTF. As DNA, the CDR3 is TGTGCCTGGAGTGTTACCCGGACAGGGTCATTCAGATATGGCTACACCTTC.

This clone has just one count. This chain uses TRBV6-5 with TRBJ2-7, with D perhaps TRBD2 (6 bases). The CDR3 loop spans 14 amino acids. Germline V lookup: CDR1 MNHEY, CDR2 SVGAGI. Trimming took 6 bases from V and 9 from J, leaving 21 bases between them. The CDR3 here is CASSPGPAEEGQYF. CDR3 nucleotides: TGTGCCAGCAGCCCGGGACCTGCGGAGGAGGGGCAGTACTTC.

Note on this clone: Other DNA sequences in the sample encode the same CDR3. The chain joins TRBV3-1 (or the pseudogene TRBV3-2) to TRBJ2-1; 11 nucleotides agree with TRBD2. The germline gives CDR1 LGHDT, CDR2 YNNKEL (reference sequence). There are 15 residues in the CDR3. V lost 4 bases, J lost 3 bases, and 2 bases stayed unmatched. The CDR3 loop reads CASSLLAGGYNEQFF. The CDR3 DNA reads as TGTGCCAGCAGCCTCCTAGCGGGAGGCTACAATGAGCAGTTCTTC.

V usage is TRBV10-1 and J usage is TRBJ2-1; perhaps TRBD1 as D (6 bases). V was trimmed by 3 bases and J by 9 bases, leaving 21 bases between them. The V gene's germline CDR1 is WNHNN and CDR2 SYGVQD (reference sequence). CDR3 length equals 16 residues. The CDR3 is CASSDAMQGTVGEQFF. The CDR3 coding sequence is TGCGCCAGCAGTGATGCGATGCAGGGGACGGTTGGTGAGCAGTTCTTC.

In its sample, this clone was seen once. The chain is built from TRBV19 and TRBJ2-2; a weak D match, TRBD1 (5 bases). Germline assignment: CDR1 LNHDA and CDR2 SQIVND (reference sequence). V was pared by 4 bases and J by 1 base, with 7 bases between. CDR3 length equals 14 residues. This chain's CDR3 is CASSNTGNTGELFF. CDR3 bases: TGTGCCAGTAGTAACACAGGGAACACCGGGGAGCTGTTTTTT. Using reference TRBV19 and TRBJ2-2 for the parts outside the CDR3, the full variable domain is DGGITQSPKYLFRKEGQNVTLSCEQNLNHDAMYWYRQDPGQGLRLIYYSQIVNDFQKGDIAEGYSVSREKKESFPLTVTSAQKNPTAFYLCASSNTGNTGELFFGEGSRLTVL.

The rearrangement joins TRBV14 to TRBJ2-7; TRBD2 might be the D (5 bases). The germline V gene has CDR1 SGHDN and CDR2 FVKESK. The CDR3 covers 16 residues. V gave up 1 base and J gave up 0 bases, with 13 bases separating them. The CDR3 DNA sequence: TGTGCCAGCAGCCAAGGGTTAGGTAGCGTCTCCTACGAGCAGTACTTC. This translates into CASSQGLGSVSYEQYF.

The chain recombines TRBV6-1 with TRBJ2-4; D is undetermined. CDR3 length equals 15 residues. From germline, CDR1 is MNHNS and CDR2 SASEGT. V was trimmed by 3 bases and J by 0 bases, leaving 9 bases between them. DNA of the CDR3: TGTGCCAGCAGTGACCCCTATCTAGCCAAAAACATTCAGTACTTC. This translates into CASSDPYLAKNIQYF.

V gene TRBV19 combines with J gene TRBJ1-4, with a weak D call TRBD1 (6 bases). The CDR3 spans 14 residues. Trimming cost V 9 bases and J 8 bases, with 19 bases left between them. Germline V gives CDR1 LNHDA, CDR2 SQIVND (reference sequence). CDR3 protein: CASTGGGMSEKLFF. CDR3 DNA sequence: TGTGCCAGCACCGGGGGGGGCATGTCGGAAAAACTGTTTTTT.

V usage is TRBV29-1 and J usage is TRBJ2-1; TRBD2 agrees at 13 bases. CDR1 is SQVTM, CDR2 ANQGSEA, per germline. This CDR3 is built from 14 residues. Trimming removed 4 bases from V and 5 bases from J; junction bases left unmatched: 2. This chain's CDR3 is CSVVGLAGNNEQFF. DNA for the CDR3: TGCAGCGTTGTGGGACTAGCGGGGAACAATGAGCAGTTCTTC.

The rearrangement links TRBV29-1 to TRBJ2-7, with D possibly TRBD2 on 6 matching bases. The germline gives CDR1 SQVTM, CDR2 ANQGSEA. CDR3 length: 14 amino acids. The V and J ends lost 3 bases and 5 bases respectively, with 17 bases between them. This chain's CDR3 is CSVEEPGSPDEQYF. CDR3 nucleotide sequence: TGCAGCGTTGAGGAACCCGGGAGTCCGGACGAGCAGTACTTC.

This chain joins TRBV9 and TRBJ1-1, with 8 bases matching TRBD1. V shed 4 bases, J shed 0 bases, and the junction held 2 bases outside the gene matches. CDR1 is SGDLS, CDR2 YYNGEE, per germline. This CDR3 comprises 14 residues. The DNA for the CDR3 is TGTGCCAGCAGCCCACAGGGGGTGAACACTGAAGCTTTCTTT. Translated: CASSPQGVNTEAFF.

The chain combines TRBV5-1 with TRBJ2-3, with 9 nucleotides matching TRBD2. The CDR3 has 16 residues. V was pared by 0 bases and J by 0 bases, with 2 bases of the junction left unmatched. The germline gives CDR1 SGHRS, CDR2 YFSETQ. This CDR3 reads CASSLVTSGSTDTQYF. The CDR3 nucleotides are TGCGCCAGCAGCTTGGTCACTAGCGGGAGCACAGATACGCAGTATTTT.

The chain couples TRBV3-1 (or the pseudogene TRBV3-2) to TRBJ1-2; the match to TRBD1 covers 8 bases. V gave up 3 bases and J gave up 8 bases; unmatched junction bases: 8. Germline V gene lookup returns CDR1 LGHDT and CDR2 YNNKEL (reference sequence). This CDR3 contains 14 residues. In DNA, the CDR3 is TGTGCCAGCAGCCACGGACAGGGAATAGAGGGCTACACCTTC. Translation gives CASSHGQGIEGYTF.

The gene calls are TRBV4-2 and TRBJ2-5; TRBD2 matches at 9 bases. The CDR3 loop spans 18 amino acids. With 1 base clipped from V and 0 bases from J, the junction kept 9 bases outside the gene matches. Germline CDR1 reads LGHNA; CDR2 reads YNFKEQ. In nucleotides, the CDR3 is TGTGCCAGCAGCCAAGCCTCGACTAGCGGAGCGTACCAAGAGACCCAGTACTTC. Its translation is CASSQASTSGAYQETQYF.

The CDR3 region is CASSLGGVRNQPQHF. CDR3 coding DNA: TGTGCCAGCAGCTTGGGCGGGGTTAGGAATCAGCCCCAGCATTTT. The chain couples TRBV5-6 to TRBJ1-5; D unclear. This CDR3 has 15 residues. Looked up from germline, CDR1 is SGHDT and CDR2 is YYEEEE. Trimming stripped 0 bases from V and 4 bases from J, with 11 bases between.